This T cell receptor (beta chain) was observed in a study of T cell responses to AZD1222 COVID-19 vaccine. Notes on this clone: Its specificity is not known.

The table came from immunoSEQ multiplex PCR; TCRdb's copy has only in-frame clones and leaves some out. This table holds around 160,000 clones, 93% found once. Study-wide findings and caveats: Two AZD1222 doses significantly raised spike-specific TCR breadth and depth over controls. Repertoire collection took place solely once the T cell response had peaked. Clonal diversity was possibly underestimated; the donors were predominantly white British and more often female.

The receptor was derived from an adult in good health. The specimen comprised peripheral blood, sampled on day 0 of AZD1222 vaccination.

The CDR3 protein is CASSWAGTGDEKLFF. CDR3 coding DNA: TGCGCCAGCAGCTGGGCAGGGACAGGGGATGAAAAACTGTTTTTT. The chain carries TRBV5-1 and TRBJ1-4; TRBD1 matches at 10 bases. There are 15 residues in the CDR3. Germline CDR1 reads SGHRS; CDR2 reads YFSETQ. V dropped 3 bases and J dropped 6; count of bases not matched to a gene: 5.